The 14 T cell receptor beta chains below come from one sample, sequenced in a study of blood T cell repertoires in COVID-19. Sequenced by immunoSEQ multiplex PCR; TCRdb stores in-frame clones only, minus some. The sample has roughly 240,000 clones; roughly 86% are singletons. Sequenced material: peripheral blood. The source is a woman between 55 and 75 years old who had recovered from COVID-19.

J is TRBJ2-1 and V is TRBV7-6; the match to TRBD2 covers 9 bases. The CDR3 is 16 residues long. Trimming took 5 bases from V and 1 from J; bases not matched to a gene: 6. Germline assignment: CDR1 SGHVS and CDR2 FNYEAQ. CDR3 sequence (DNA): TGTGCCAGCAGCCCCTGGCGGGGGGGTTCCTACAATGAGCAGTTCTTC. It specifies CASSPWRGGSYNEQFF.

J is TRBJ1-2 and V is TRBV4-3, with 12 bases lining up with TRBD1. CDR1 LGHNA and CDR2 YSLEER come from the germline V gene. V was clipped by 4 bases and J by 3 bases; unmatched bases: 3. The CDR3 runs to 15 residues. CDR3 in DNA: TGCGCCAGCAGCCTTGGGACAGGGGGCGACTATGGCTACACCTTC. It is translated as CASSLGTGGDYGYTF.

A word on this clone: The final CDR3 position lacks the conserved phenylalanine or tryptophan, pointing to a likely read error. No DNA is shown, since the ends of the CDR3 on it are uncertain; the CDR3 is the one TCRdb lists. This chain joins TRBV11-1 and TRBJ1-2; the listed D gene, TRBD1, was not tested against the DNA. The CDR3 spans 11 amino acids, including both terminal residues. Germline CDR1 SGHAT, CDR2 FQDESV (reference sequence). The CDR3 protein is CASSPKGTGKL.

This clone showed up just once. The V and J genes are TRBV11-1 and TRBJ1-6; the match to TRBD1 covers 7 bases. The CDR3 totals 15 residues. In germline, CDR1 is SGHAT, CDR2 FQDESV (reference sequence). Losses at the gene ends were 5 bases for V and 9 bases for J; bases not matched to a gene: 10. CDR3 DNA sequence: TGTGCCAGCAGCCTCAACACAGGGGATGGTTCACCCCTCCACTTT. Protein product: CASSLNTGDGSPLHF.

Here the CDR3 reads CASSDRVRETQYF. DNA of the CDR3: TGTGCCAGCAGTGACAGGGTACGGGAGACCCAGTACTTC. The rearrangement joins TRBV6-1 to TRBJ2-5; possible D gene TRBD1, 5 bases. Germline assignment: CDR1 MNHNS and CDR2 SASEGT. Trimming left V 3 bases short and J 5 bases short, with 10 bases between. This CDR3 spans 13 amino acids.

V gene TRBV7-2 combines with J gene TRBJ2-1; 9 bases agree with TRBD2. The germline V gene encodes CDR1 SGHTA and CDR2 FQGNSA. This CDR3 region has 14 residues. Trimming removed 4 bases from V and 5 bases from J; junction bases left unmatched: 3. This CDR3 is CASSSAGGHNEQFF. The CDR3 coding sequence is TGTGCCAGCAGCTCGGCGGGGGGGCACAATGAGCAGTTCTTC. Complete variable domain (other parts from reference TRBV7-2 and TRBJ2-1): GAGVSQSPSNKVTEKGKDVELRCDPISGHTALYWYRQSLGQGLEFLIYFQGNSAPDKSGLPSDRFSAERTGGSVSTLTIQRTQQEDSAVYLCASSSAGGHNEQFFGPGTRLTVL.

The genes are TRBV19 and TRBJ2-1, with 8 bases matching TRBD2. V shed 6 bases and J 10 bases; nucleotides not matched to a gene: 14. Germline CDR1 is LNHDA and CDR2 is SQIVND (reference sequence). This CDR3 is 15 amino acids long. In nucleotides, the CDR3 is TGTGCCAGTAGCTACGGGCGGGGGGTAATCGACGAGCAGTTCTTC. The encoded protein is CASSYGRGVIDEQFF.

The CDR3 reads CASSKYRGTPLHF. Here the CDR3 DNA reads TGTGCCAGTAGTAAATACAGGGGGACACCCCTCCACTTT. This chain connects TRBV19 to TRBJ1-6; the match to TRBD1 covers 8 bases. The CDR3 is made up of 13 amino acids. Germline V gene data show CDR1 as LNHDA and CDR2 as SQIVND (reference sequence). Trimming cost V 4 bases and J 11 bases; bases outside gene matches: 4.

The chain recombines TRBV27 with TRBJ1-2; a weak D match, TRBD1 (6 bases). V was cut by 3 bases and J by 1 base, with 12 bases left in between. Germline loops: CDR1 MNHEY, CDR2 SMNVEV (reference sequence). The CDR3 is 15 amino acids. The CDR3 sequence: CASSLHRDYNYGYTF. The CDR3 DNA reads TGTGCCAGCAGTTTGCACAGGGATTATAACTATGGCTACACCTTC.

The chain is built from TRBV4-1 and TRBJ2-7, with 8 bases lining up with TRBD1. From germline, CDR1 is MGHRA and CDR2 YSYEKL. J gave up 1 base and V 4 bases, and 3 bases lay outside the gene matches. CDR3 length: 14 residues. This CDR3 reads CASSPWDRSYEQYF. For the CDR3, the DNA is TGCGCCAGCAGCCCCTGGGACAGGTCCTACGAGCAGTACTTC.

The chain is built from TRBV15 and TRBJ1-5; no clear D. The CDR3 has 15 amino acids. CDR1 LNHNV and CDR2 YYDKDF come from the germline V gene (reference sequence). The V gene lost 5 bases and the J gene lost 4 bases, with 15 bases spanning the gap. The CDR3 region has the DNA TGTGCCACCAGCGGAGGTCGGGTCCTTAATCAGCCCCAGCATTTT. This translates into CATSGGRVLNQPQHF.

This chain links TRBV11-3 with TRBJ2-3, with D perhaps TRBD1 (5 bases). V shed 3 bases and J shed 1 base, with 8 bases lying between them. Germline-derived CDR1 and CDR2 are SGHNT and YENEEA. The CDR3 is 14 residues long. The CDR3 sequence: CASSFGRGTDTQYF. For the CDR3, the DNA is TGTGCCAGCAGCTTCGGCAGGGGCACAGATACGCAGTATTTT.

The rearrangement joins TRBV2 to TRBJ1-2, with 10 bases identical to TRBD1. CDR1 SNHLY and CDR2 FYNNEI come from the germline V gene. Trimming removed 9 bases from V and 6 bases from J; junction bases left unmatched: 7. The CDR3 covers 13 residues. The CDR3 loop is CARVRQGANGYTF. CDR3 DNA sequence: TGTGCCAGGGTTAGACAGGGGGCCAATGGCTACACCTTC.

The chain is built from TRBV10-3 and TRBJ2-5; tentative D call: TRBD1 (7 bases). The CDR3 has 14 amino acids. Germline V CDR1 and CDR2: ENHRY, SYGVKD. V lost 5 bases to trimming and J lost 5 bases, with 15 bases between them. The CDR3, as DNA: TGTGCCATCAGTCCAGGACAGGCGGGGGAGACCCAGTACTTC. Its translation is CAISPGQAGETQYF.